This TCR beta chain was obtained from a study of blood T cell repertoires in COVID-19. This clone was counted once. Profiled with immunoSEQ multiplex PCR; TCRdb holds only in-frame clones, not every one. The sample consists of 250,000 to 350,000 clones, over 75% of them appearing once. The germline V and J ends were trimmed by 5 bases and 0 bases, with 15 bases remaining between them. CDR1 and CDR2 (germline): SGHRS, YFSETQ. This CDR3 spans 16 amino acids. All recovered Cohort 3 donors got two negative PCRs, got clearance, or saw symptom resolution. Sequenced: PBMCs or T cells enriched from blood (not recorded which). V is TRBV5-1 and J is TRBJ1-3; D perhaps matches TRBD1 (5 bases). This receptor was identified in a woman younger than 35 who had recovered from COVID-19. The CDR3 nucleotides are TGCGCCAGCAGTCGAGACAGCCAAATCTCTGGAAACACCATATATTTT. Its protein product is CASSRDSQISGNTIYF.